These T cell receptor beta chains were read from a single sample in a study of spatial heterogeneity in lung cancer. TCRdb analysed the 5' RACE reads with MiXCR anew, one entry per CDR3 protein. This sample has some 13,000 distinct CDR3 sequences, with under 4% found just once. This specimen was lung tumor tissue, taken at surgery. Source of these receptors: a male donor with early-stage non-small cell lung cancer. CDR3s include the opening cysteine and the closing phenylalanine or tryptophan. Fields, in order: D gene, J gene, clone size, V gene, CDR3 protein, CDR3 DNA. A D gene is named only where the DNA matches it firmly. Where a row states a size, it is once, few, many or the class of an expanded clone; other rows omit it.

D: .; J: TRBJ2-3; size: many; V: TRBV12-5; CDR3: CASGLVKDGSSTDTQYF; DNA: TGTGCTAGTGGTTTGGTAAAAGATGGATCGAGCACAGATACGCAGTATTTT
D: .; J: TRBJ2-5; size: many; V: TRBV5-1; CDR3: CASSSSLTETQETQYF; DNA: TGCGCCAGCAGCTCCTCCCTCACAGAGACCCAAGAGACCCAGTACTTC
D: .; J: TRBJ1-1; size: many; V: TRBV3-1; CDR3: CASSGWNTEAFF; DNA: TGTGCCAGCAGTGGTTGGAACACTGAAGCTTTCTTT
D: TRBD2; J: TRBJ2-7; size: many; V: TRBV2; CDR3: CASSEWGLQAEQYF; DNA: TGTGCCAGCAGTGAGTGGGGACTACAGGCCGAGCAGTACTTC
D: .; J: TRBJ2-7; size: many; V: TRBV25-1; CDR3: CASSGRLDPYISYEQYF; DNA: TGTGCCAGCAGTGGGCGCTTAGATCCCTATATCTCCTACGAGCAGTACTTC
D: .; J: TRBJ2-3; size: many; V: TRBV5-1; CDR3: CASSLSRDTQYF; DNA: TGCGCCAGCAGCCTCAGCCGAGATACGCAGTATTTT
D: .; J: TRBJ1-2; size: many; V: TRBV7-2; CDR3: CASSWGDTGLHTF; DNA: TGTGCCAGCAGCTGGGGGGACACCGGTCTGCACACCTTC
D: TRBD2; J: TRBJ2-6; size: many; V: TRBV25-1; CDR3: CASLGKRGRANVLTF; DNA: TGTGCCAGCCTTGGGAAGCGGGGACGGGCCAACGTCCTGACTTTC
D: .; J: TRBJ1-2; size: few; V: TRBV6-5; CDR3: CATGRQPLIYGYTF; DNA: TGTGCCACTGGGAGACAGCCCCTAATCTATGGCTACACCTTC
D: .; J: TRBJ2-5; size: medium-sized; V: TRBV20-1; CDR3: CSVGRDGYPQETQYF; DNA: TGCAGTGTAGGGCGGGATGGGTACCCCCAAGAGACCCAGTACTTC
D: .; J: TRBJ2-3; size: many; V: TRBV5-6; CDR3: CASSLEVRERTDTQYF; DNA: TGTGCCAGCAGCTTGGAGGTTCGCGAACGCACAGATACGCAGTATTTT
D: .; J: TRBJ2-2; size: few; V: TRBV7-7; CDR3: CASSLGLAGELFF; DNA: TGTGCCAGCAGCCTAGGGTTGGCCGGGGAGCTGTTTTTT
D: .; J: TRBJ1-1; size: many; V: TRBV5-1; CDR3: CASSFSDWNTEAFF; DNA: TGCGCCAGCAGCTTTTCGGATTGGAACACTGAAGCTTTCTTT
D: .; J: TRBJ1-1; size: .; V: TRBV6-1; CDR3: CASSEGWVLNTEAFF; DNA: TGTGCCAGCAGTGAAGGATGGGTCCTGAACACTGAAGCTTTCTTT
D: .; J: TRBJ1-1; size: .; V: TRBV2; CDR3: CASTGGAEAFF; DNA: TGTGCCAGCACGGGAGGAGCTGAAGCTTTCTTT
D: TRBD2; J: TRBJ2-5; size: many; V: TRBV20-1; CDR3: CSAGGLSQETQYF; DNA: TGCAGTGCCGGGGGGTTGTCCCAAGAGACCCAGTACTTC
D: .; J: TRBJ1-1; size: many; V: TRBV20-1; CDR3: CSARVVEIMNTEAFF; DNA: TGCAGTGCTAGAGTGGTAGAGATAATGAACACTGAAGCTTTCTTT
D: .; J: TRBJ1-2; size: few; V: TRBV5-1; CDR3: CASSNAGYGYTF; DNA: TGCGCCAGCAGTAATGCGGGGTATGGCTACACCTTC
D: TRBD2; J: TRBJ2-7; size: many; V: TRBV4-2; CDR3: CASSQSGTSGSSYEQYF; DNA: TGTGCCAGCAGCCAATCCGGGACTAGCGGAAGCTCCTACGAGCAGTACTTC
D: .; J: TRBJ2-7; size: many; V: TRBV6-5; CDR3: CASSYKARLDSSPYEQYF; DNA: TGTGCCAGCAGTTATAAGGCGCGCCTGGATTCCTCCCCCTACGAGCAGTACTTC
D: .; J: TRBJ1-2; size: many; V: TRBV7-2; CDR3: CASSLGQANYGYTF; DNA: TGTGCCAGCAGCTTAGGACAGGCTAACTATGGCTACACCTTC
D: TRBD1; J: TRBJ2-3; size: many; V: TRBV15; CDR3: CATSRSYRGRADTQYF; DNA: TGTGCCACCAGCAGATCCTACAGGGGTAGGGCAGATACGCAGTATTTT
D: .; J: TRBJ1-4; size: many; V: TRBV28; CDR3: CASSPTLGKLFF; DNA: TGTGCCAGCAGCCCAACGTTGGGAAAACTGTTTTTT
D: .; J: TRBJ2-7; size: .; V: TRBV7-2; CDR3: CASSLYAGPYEQYF; DNA: TGTGCCAGCAGCTTGTACGCAGGTCCCTACGAGCAGTACTTC
D: .; J: TRBJ1-2; size: many; V: TRBV20-1; CDR3: CSARDTGYNNYGYTF; DNA: TGCAGTGCTAGAGATACGGGGTATAACAACTATGGCTACACCTTC
D: .; J: TRBJ2-7; size: medium-sized; V: TRBV11-2; CDR3: CASSLESWSYEQYF; DNA: TGTGCCAGCAGCTTAGAAAGTTGGTCCTACGAGCAGTACTTC
D: .; J: TRBJ2-2; size: many; V: TRBV11-2; CDR3: CASSSDGGQTLITGLFF; DNA: TGTGCCAGCAGCTCAGACGGAGGACAGACACTAATAACTGGGCTGTTTTTT
D: .; J: TRBJ2-7; size: .; V: TRBV2; CDR3: CASSQGRTYEQYF; DNA: TGTGCCAGCAGCCAGGGACGGACCTACGAGCAGTACTTC
D: .; J: TRBJ1-4; size: many; V: TRBV9; CDR3: CASSPGQNPEKLFF; DNA: TGTGCCAGCAGCCCTGGACAGAACCCGGAAAAACTGTTTTTT
D: .; J: TRBJ1-2; size: many; V: TRBV30; CDR3: CARGWREAGGYTF; DNA: TGTGCCCGGGGCTGGAGGGAAGCAGGTGGCTACACCTTC
D: TRBD2; J: TRBJ2-1; size: .; V: TRBV5-1; CDR3: CASTRGTSGGEQFF; DNA: TGCGCCAGCACCCGAGGGACTAGCGGGGGTGAGCAGTTCTTC